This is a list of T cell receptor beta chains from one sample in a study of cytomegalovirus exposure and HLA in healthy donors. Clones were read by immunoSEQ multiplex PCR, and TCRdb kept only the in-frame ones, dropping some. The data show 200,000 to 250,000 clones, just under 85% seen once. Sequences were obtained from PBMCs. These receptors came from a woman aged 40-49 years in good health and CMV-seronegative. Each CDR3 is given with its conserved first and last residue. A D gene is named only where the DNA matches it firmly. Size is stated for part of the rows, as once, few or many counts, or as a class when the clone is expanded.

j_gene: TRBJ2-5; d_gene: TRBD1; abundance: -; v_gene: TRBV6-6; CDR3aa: CASRTGVETQYF; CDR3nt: TGTGCCAGCAGGACAGGGGTTGAGACCCAGTACTTC
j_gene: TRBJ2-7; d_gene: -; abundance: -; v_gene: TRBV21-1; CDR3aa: CASRQGVGTYEQYF; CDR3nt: TGTGCCAGCAGACAGGGGGTCGGAACCTACGAGCAGTACTTC
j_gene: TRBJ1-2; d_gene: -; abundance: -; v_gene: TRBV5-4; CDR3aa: CASSLDKHYGYTF; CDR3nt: TGTGCCAGCAGCTTGGACAAACACTATGGCTACACCTTC
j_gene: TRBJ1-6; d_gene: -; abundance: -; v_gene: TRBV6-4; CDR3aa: CASSDSGSSPLHF; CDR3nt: TGTGCCAGCAGTGACTCTGGGAGTTCACCCCTCCACTTT
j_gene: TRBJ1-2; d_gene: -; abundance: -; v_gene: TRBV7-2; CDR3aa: CASSSPTKAVVGYTF; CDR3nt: TGTGCCAGCAGCTCACCGACAAAGGCTGTGGTCGGCTACACCTTC
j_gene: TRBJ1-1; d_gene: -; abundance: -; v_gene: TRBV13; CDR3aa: CASSRREEAFF; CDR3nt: TGTGCCAGCAGCCGACGGGAAGAAGCTTTCTTT
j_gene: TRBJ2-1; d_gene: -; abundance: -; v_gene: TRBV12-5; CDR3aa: CASGLGGNEQFF; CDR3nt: TGTGCTAGTGGTTTAGGGGGCAATGAGCAGTTCTTC
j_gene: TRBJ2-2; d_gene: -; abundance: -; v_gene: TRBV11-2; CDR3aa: CASSLDGSSGTGELFF; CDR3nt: TGTGCCAGCAGCTTAGACGGTAGTTCGGGCACCGGGGAGCTGTTTTTT
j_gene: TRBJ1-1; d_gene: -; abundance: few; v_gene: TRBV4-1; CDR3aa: CASSQDRGSMNTEAFF; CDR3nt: TGCGCCAGCAGCCAAGATCGGGGATCCATGAACACTGAAGCTTTCTTT
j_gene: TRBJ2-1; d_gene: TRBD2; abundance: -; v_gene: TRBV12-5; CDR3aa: CASGLVRTSGGYNEQFF; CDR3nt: TGTGCTAGTGGTTTGGTAAGAACTAGCGGGGGGTACAATGAGCAGTTCTTC
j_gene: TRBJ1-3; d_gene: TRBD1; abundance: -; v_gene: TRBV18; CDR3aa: CASSPRDRTSGNTIYF; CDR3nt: TGTGCCAGCTCACCCCGGGACAGAACCTCTGGAAACACCATATATTTT
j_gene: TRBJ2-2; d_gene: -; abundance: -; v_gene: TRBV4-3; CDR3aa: CASSHRRVPTGELFF; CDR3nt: TGCGCCAGCAGCCACCGCAGGGTTCCCACCGGGGAGCTGTTTTTT
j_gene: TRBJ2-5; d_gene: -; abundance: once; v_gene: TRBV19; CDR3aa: CASSANTETQYF; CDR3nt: TGTGCCAGTAGTGCGAATACGGAGACCCAGTACTTC
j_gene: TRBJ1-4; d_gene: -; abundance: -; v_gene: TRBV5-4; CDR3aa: CASSSKTGTTNEKLFF; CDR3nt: TGTGCCAGCAGCTCCAAAACAGGGACAACTAATGAAAAACTGTTTTTT
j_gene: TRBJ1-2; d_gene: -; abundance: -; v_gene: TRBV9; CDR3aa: CASSVDSFYGYTF; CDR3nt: TGTGCCAGCAGCGTGGACAGCTTCTATGGCTACACCTTC
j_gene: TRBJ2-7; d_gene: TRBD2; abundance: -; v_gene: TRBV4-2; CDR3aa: CASSQDKGLAGGTYEQYF; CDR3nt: TGTGCCAGCAGCCAAGATAAGGGGCTAGCGGGGGGGACCTACGAGCAGTACTTC
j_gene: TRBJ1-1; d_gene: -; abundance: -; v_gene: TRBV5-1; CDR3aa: CASSWGGPVKTEAFF; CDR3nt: TGCGCCAGCAGCTGGGGGGGCCCCGTGAAGACTGAAGCTTTCTTT
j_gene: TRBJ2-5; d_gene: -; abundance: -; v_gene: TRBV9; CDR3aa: CASSPRGETQYF; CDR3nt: TGTGCCAGCAGCCCGCGGGGAGAGACCCAGTACTTC
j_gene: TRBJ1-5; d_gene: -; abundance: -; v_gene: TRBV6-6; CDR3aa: CASVAGGSNQPQHF; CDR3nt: TGTGCCAGCGTGGCGGGTGGGAGCAATCAGCCCCAGCATTTT
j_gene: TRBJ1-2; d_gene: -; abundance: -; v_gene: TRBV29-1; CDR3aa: CSVEDLETAFYGYTF; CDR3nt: TGCAGCGTTGAAGATCTCGAGACAGCGTTTTATGGCTACACCTTC
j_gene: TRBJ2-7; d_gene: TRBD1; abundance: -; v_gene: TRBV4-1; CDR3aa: CASSLDRANYEQYF; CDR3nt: TGCGCCAGCAGCCTCGACAGGGCTAACTACGAGCAGTACTTC
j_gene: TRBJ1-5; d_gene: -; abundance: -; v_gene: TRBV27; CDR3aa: CASSHTPLVGNQPQHF; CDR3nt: TGTGCCAGCAGCCACACCCCCCTGGTGGGCAATCAGCCCCAGCATTTT
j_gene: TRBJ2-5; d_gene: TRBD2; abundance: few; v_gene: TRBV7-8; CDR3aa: CASSIRTATSGGEETQYF; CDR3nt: TGTGCCAGCAGCATAAGAACCGCGACTAGCGGGGGGGAAGAGACCCAGTACTTC
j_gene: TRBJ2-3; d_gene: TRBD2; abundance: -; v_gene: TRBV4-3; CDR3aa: CASSQGLAGGPVTDTQYF; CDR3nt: TGCGCCAGCAGCCAAGGGCTAGCGGGGGGGCCAGTGACAGATACGCAGTATTTT
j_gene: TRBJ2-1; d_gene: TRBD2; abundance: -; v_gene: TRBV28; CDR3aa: CATGTSGNEQFF; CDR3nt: TGTGCCACCGGGACTAGCGGGAATGAGCAGTTCTTC
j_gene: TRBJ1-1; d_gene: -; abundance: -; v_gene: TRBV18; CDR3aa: CASSPLTGGGTEAFF; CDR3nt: TGTGCCAGCTCACCATTGACGGGGGGTGGGACTGAAGCTTTCTTT
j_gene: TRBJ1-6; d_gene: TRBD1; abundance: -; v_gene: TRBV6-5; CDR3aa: CASSYQPRQGNSPLHF; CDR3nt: TGTGCCAGCAGTTACCAGCCCCGACAGGGGAATTCACCCCTCCACTTT
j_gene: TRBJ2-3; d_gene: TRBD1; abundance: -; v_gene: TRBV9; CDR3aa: CASSYPLGTGGAADTQYF; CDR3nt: TGTGCCAGCTCGTATCCTTTAGGGACAGGGGGCGCAGCAGATACGCAGTATTTT
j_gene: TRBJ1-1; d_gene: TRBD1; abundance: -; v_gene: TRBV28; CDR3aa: CASSSSGQGKYTEAFF; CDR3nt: TGTGCCAGCAGTTCCTCGGGACAGGGGAAGTACACTGAAGCTTTCTTT
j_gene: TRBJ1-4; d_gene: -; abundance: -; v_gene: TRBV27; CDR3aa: CASSPSVLNEKLFF; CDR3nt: TGTGCCAGCAGTCCATCGGTCTTAAATGAAAAACTGTTTTTT
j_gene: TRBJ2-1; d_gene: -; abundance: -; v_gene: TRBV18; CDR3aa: CASSPTGQHSGLQLNEQFF; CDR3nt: TGTGCCAGCTCACCAACGGGACAGCACTCGGGACTTCAACTCAATGAGCAGTTCTTC
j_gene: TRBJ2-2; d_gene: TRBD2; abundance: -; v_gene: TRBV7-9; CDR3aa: CASSFGGGTGELFF; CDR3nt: TGTGCCAGCAGCTTTGGCGGGGGCACCGGGGAGCTGTTTTTT
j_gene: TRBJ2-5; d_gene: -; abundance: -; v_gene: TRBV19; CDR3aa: CASSIGRGGETQYF; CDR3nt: TGTGCCAGTAGTATAGGAAGGGGAGGCGAGACCCAGTACTTC
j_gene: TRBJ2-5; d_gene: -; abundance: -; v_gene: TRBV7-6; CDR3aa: CASSSPRGHQETQYF; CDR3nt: TGTGCCAGCAGCTCACCCAGGGGCCACCAAGAGACCCAGTACTTC
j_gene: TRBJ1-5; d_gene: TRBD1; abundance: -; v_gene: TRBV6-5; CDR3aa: CASSTGQQPQHF; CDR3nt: TGTGCCAGCTCGACAGGGCAGCAGCCCCAGCATTTT
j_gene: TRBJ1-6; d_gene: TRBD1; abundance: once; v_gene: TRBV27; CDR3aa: CASAEQGTTYNSPLHF; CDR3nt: TGTGCCAGCGCTGAACAGGGGACAACCTATAATTCACCCCTCCACTTT
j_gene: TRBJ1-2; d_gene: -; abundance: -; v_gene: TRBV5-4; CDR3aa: CASSRGEGGGYTF; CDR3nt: TGTGCCAGCAGCCGAGGGGAGGGCGGTGGCTACACCTTC
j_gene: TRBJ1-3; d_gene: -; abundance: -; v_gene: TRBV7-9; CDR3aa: CASSRRGSGNTIYF; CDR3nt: TGTGCCAGCAGCCGTCGCGGCTCTGGAAACACCATATATTTT
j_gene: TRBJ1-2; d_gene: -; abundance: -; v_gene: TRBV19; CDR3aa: CASLTATYGYTF; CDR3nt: TGTGCCAGTTTGACAGCCACCTATGGCTACACCTTC
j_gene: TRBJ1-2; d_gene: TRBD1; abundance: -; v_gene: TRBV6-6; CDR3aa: CASRIGGADYGYTF; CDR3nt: TGTGCCAGCAGAATAGGGGGCGCTGACTATGGCTACACCTTC
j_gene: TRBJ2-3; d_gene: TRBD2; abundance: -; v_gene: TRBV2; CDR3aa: CASSQGRAGGTDTQYF; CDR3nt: TGTGCCAGCAGCCAAGGACGGGCCGGGGGGACAGATACGCAGTATTTT
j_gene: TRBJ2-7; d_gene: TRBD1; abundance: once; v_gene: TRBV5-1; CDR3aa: CASSSGTDLTYEQYF; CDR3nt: TGCGCCAGCAGCTCCGGGACAGATCTAACCTACGAGCAGTACTTC
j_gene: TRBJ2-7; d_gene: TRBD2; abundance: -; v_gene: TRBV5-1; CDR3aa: CASSLGTSEYEQYF; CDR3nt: TGCGCCAGCAGCTTGGGGACTAGCGAGTACGAGCAGTACTTC
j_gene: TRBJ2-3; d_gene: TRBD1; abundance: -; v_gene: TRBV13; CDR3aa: CASSLRQGADTQYF; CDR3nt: TGTGCCAGCAGCTTAAGACAGGGTGCAGATACGCAGTATTTT
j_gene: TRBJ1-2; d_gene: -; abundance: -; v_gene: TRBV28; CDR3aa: CASKGGVYGYTF; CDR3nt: TGTGCCAGCAAAGGGGGGGTGTACGGCTACACCTTC
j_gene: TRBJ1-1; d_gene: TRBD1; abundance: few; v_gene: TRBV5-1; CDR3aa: CASSRMTGDGTEAFF; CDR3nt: TGCGCCAGCAGCCGCATGACAGGGGACGGCACTGAAGCTTTCTTT
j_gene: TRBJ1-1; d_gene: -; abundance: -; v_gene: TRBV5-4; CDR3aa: CASRTGTHTEAFF; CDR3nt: TGTGCCAGCAGGACTGGTACCCACACTGAAGCTTTCTTT
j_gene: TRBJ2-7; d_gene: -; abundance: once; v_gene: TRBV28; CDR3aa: CASSSNLDRDYEQYF; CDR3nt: TGTGCCAGCAGTTCGAATCTGGACAGAGACTACGAGCAGTACTTC